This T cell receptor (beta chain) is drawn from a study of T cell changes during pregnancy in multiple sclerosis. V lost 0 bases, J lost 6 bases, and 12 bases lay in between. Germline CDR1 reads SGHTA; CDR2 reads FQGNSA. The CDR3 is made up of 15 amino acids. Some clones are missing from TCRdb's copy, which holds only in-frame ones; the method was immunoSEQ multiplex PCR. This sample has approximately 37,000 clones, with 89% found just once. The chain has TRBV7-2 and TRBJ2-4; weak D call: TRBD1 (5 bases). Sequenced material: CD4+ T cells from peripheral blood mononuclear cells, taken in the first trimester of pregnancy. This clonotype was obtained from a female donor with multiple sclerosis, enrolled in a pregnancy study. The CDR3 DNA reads TGTGCCAGCAGCTTAGCAGCAGGGTTGGCAAACATTCAGTACTTC. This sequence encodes CASSLAAGLANIQYF.